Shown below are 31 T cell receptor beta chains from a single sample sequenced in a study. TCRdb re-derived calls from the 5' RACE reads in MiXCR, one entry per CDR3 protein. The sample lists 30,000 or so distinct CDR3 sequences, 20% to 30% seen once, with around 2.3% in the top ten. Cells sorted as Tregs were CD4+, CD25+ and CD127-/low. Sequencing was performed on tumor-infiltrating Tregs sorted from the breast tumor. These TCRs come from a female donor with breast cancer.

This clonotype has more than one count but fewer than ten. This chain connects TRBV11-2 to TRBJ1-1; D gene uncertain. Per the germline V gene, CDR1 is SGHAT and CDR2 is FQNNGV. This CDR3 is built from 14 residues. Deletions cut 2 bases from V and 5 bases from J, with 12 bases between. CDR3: CASSLLGQDTEAFF. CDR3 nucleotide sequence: TGTGCCAGCAGCTTATTAGGGCAGGATACTGAAGCTTTCTTT.

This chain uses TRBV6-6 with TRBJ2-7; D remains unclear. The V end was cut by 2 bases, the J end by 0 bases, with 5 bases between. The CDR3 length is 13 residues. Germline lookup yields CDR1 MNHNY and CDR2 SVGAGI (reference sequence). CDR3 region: CASSYDNSYEQYF. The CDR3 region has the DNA TGTGCCAGCAGTTACGACAACTCCTACGAGCAGTACTTC.

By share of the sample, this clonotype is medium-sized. The CDR3 bases are TGTGCCAGCAGCGAATCCTACAATGAGCAGTTCTTC. It translates to CASSESYNEQFF. The chain links TRBV9 to TRBJ2-1; D gene uncertain. V gave up 3 bases and J gave up 1 base, with 2 bases separating them. The CDR3 extends over 12 amino acids. Germline CDR1 and CDR2: SGDLS and YYNGEE. Full variable domain (rest looked up from reference TRBV9 and TRBJ2-1): DSGVTQTPKHLITATGQRVTLRCSPRSGDLSVYWYQQSLDQGLQFLIQYYNGEERAKGNILERFSAQQFPDLHSELNLSSLELGDSALYFCASSESYNEQFFGPGTRLTVL.

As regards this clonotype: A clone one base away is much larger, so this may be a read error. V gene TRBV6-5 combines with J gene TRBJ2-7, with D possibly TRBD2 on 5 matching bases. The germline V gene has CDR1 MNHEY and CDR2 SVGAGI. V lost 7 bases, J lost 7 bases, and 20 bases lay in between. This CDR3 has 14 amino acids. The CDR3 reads CASKIPGRPGEQYF. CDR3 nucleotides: TGTGCCAGCAAGATACCGGGAAGGCCGGGTGAGCAGTACTTC.

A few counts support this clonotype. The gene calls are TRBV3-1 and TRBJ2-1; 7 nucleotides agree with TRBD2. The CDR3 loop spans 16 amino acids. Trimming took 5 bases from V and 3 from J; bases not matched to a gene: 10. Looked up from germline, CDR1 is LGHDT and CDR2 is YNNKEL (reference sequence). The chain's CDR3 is CASSDTISGFYNEQFF. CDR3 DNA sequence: TGTGCCAGCAGCGACACTATTAGCGGGTTCTACAATGAGCAGTTCTTC.

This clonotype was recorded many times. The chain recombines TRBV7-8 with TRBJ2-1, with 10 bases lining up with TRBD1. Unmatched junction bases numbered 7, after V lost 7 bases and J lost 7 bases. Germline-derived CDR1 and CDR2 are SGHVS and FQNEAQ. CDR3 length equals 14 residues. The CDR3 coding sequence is TGTGCCAGCAAAAGTCGGGACAGGGGTAATGAGCAGTTCTTC. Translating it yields CASKSRDRGNEQFF.

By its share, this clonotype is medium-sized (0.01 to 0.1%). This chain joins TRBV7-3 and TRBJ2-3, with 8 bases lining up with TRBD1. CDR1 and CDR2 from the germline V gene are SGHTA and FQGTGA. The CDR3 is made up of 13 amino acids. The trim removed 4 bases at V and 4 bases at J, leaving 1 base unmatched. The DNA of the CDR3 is TGTGCCAGCAGCTCGACAGGGGCAGATACGCAGTATTTT. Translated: CASSSTGADTQYF.

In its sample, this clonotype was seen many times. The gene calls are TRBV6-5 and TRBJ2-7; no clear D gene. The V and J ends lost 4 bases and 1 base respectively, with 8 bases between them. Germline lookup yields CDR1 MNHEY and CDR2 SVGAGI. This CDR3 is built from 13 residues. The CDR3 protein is CASSSRRSYEQYF. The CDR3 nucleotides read TGTGCCAGCAGTTCCAGACGGTCCTACGAGCAGTACTTC.

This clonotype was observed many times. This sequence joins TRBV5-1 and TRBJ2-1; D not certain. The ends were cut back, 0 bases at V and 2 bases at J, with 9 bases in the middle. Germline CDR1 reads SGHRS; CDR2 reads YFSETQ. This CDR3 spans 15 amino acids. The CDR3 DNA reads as TGCGCCAGCAGCTTGGAAGGGCCTACCTACAATGAGCAGTTCTTC. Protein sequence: CASSLEGPTYNEQFF.

CDR3 amino acids: CASSLGGSRSSYEQYF. The CDR3 DNA reads as TGTGCCAGCAGCTTAGGAGGGAGCAGGAGCTCCTACGAGCAGTACTTC. The chain combines TRBV7-3 with TRBJ2-7, with D maybe TRBD2 (6 bases). Germline-derived CDR1 and CDR2 are SGHTA and FQGTGA. Trimming removed 2 bases at V and 0 bases at J, with 14 bases between. CDR3 length equals 16 residues.

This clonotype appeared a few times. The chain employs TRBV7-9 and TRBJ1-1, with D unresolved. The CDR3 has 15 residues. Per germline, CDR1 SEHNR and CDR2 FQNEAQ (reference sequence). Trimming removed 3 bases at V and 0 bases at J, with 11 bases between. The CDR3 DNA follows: TGTGCCAGCAGCTTTGGGGTAGGGTTGAACACTGAAGCTTTCTTT. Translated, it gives CASSFGVGLNTEAFF.

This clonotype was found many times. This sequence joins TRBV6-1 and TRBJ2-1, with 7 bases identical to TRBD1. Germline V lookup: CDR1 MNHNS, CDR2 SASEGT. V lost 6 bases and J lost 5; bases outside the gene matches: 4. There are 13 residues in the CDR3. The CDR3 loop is CASRGRGNNEQFF. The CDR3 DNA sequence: TGTGCCAGCAGGGGCAGGGGGAACAATGAGCAGTTCTTC.

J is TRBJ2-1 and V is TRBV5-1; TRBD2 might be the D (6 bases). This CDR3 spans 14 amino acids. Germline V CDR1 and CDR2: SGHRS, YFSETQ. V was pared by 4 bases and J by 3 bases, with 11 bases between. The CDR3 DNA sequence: TGCGCCAGCAGCCATACTAGCCACTACAATGAGCAGTTCTTC. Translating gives CASSHTSHYNEQFF.

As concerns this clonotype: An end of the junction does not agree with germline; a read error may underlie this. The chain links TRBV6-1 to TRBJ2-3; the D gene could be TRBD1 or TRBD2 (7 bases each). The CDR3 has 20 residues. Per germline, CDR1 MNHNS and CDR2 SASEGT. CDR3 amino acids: CASSDPRGGRQVVSTGTQYF. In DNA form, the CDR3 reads TGTGCCAGCAGTGACCCCAGGGGGGGCAGACAAGTCGTTAGCACAGGTACGCAGTATTTT.

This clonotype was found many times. DNA of the CDR3: TGTGCCAGCAGCTTGCGTGGACAGAACACTGAAGCTTTCTTT. It yields the protein CASSLRGQNTEAFF. V usage is TRBV5-4 and J usage is TRBJ1-1; tentative D call: TRBD1 (5 bases). CDR3 length equals 14 residues. The V end was cut by 1 base, the J end by 1 base, with 8 bases between. Germline V gene data show CDR1 as SGHNT and CDR2 as YYREEE (reference sequence). Filled out from reference TRBV5-4 and TRBJ1-1, the complete variable domain reads ETGVTQSPTHLIKTRGQQVTLRCSSQSGHNTVSWYQQALGQGPQFIFQYYREEENGRGNFPPRFSGLQFPNYSSELNVNALELDDSALYLCASSLRGQNTEAFFGQGTRLTVV.

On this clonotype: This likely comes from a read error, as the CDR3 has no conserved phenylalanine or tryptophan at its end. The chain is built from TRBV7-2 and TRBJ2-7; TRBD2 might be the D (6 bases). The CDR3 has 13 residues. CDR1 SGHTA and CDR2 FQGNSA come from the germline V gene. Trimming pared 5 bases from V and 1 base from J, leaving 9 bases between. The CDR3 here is CASSRGWSYEQYC. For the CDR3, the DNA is TGTGCCAGCAGCCGGGGGTGGTCCTACGAGCAGTACTGC.

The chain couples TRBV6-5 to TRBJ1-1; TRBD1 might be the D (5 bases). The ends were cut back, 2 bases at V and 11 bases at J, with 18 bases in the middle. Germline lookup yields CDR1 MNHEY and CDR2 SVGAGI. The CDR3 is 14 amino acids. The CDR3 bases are TGTGCCAGCAGTTACCATGACGGGGGGGATTCGGCTTTCTTT. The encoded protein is CASSYHDGGDSAFF.

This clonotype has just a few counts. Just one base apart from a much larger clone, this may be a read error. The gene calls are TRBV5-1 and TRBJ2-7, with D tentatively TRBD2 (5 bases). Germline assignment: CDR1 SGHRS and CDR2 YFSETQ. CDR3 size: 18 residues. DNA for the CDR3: TGCGCCAGCAGCCCGACGTGGACTCCTTTCAGCCAAGCCTACGGGCAGTACTTC. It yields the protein CASSPTWTPFSQAYGQYF.

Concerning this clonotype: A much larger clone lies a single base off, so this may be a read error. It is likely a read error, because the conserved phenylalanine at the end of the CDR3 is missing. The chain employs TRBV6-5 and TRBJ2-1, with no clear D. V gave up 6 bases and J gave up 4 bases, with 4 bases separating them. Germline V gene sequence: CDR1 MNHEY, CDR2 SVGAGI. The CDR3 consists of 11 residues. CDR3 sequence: CASRNYNEQFL. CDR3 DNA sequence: TGTGCCAGCAGGAATTACAATGAGCAGTTCCTC.

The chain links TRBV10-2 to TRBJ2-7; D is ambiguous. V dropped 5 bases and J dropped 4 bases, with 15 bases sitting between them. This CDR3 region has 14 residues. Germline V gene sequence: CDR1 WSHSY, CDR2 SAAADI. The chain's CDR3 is CASSQRRSVYEQYF. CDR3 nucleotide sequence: TGCGCCAGCAGTCAAAGGAGAAGCGTTTACGAGCAGTACTTC.

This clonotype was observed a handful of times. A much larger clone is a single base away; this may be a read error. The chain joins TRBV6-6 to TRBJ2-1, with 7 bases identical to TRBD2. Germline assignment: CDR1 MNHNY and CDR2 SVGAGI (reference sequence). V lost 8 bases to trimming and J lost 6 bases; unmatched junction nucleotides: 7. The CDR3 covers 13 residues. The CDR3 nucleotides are TGTGCCAGCGCCCGGGGGGTAGGCAATGAGCAGTTCTTC. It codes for CASARGVGNEQFF.

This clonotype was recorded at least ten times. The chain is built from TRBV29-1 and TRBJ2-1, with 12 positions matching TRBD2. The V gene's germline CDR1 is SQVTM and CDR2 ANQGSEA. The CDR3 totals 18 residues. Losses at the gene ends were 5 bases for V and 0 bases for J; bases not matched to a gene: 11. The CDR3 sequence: CSVSGGLAGTSSYNEQFF. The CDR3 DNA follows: TGCAGCGTTTCCGGCGGACTAGCGGGGACCAGCTCCTACAATGAGCAGTTCTTC.

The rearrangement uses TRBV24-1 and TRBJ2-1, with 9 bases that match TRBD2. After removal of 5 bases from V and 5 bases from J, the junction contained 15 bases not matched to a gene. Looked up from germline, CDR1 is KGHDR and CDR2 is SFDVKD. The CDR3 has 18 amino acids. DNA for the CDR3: TGTGCCACCAGTGCCCTGGGGTCTAGCGGGATGGGTGACAATGAGCAGTTCTTC. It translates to CATSALGSSGMGDNEQFF.

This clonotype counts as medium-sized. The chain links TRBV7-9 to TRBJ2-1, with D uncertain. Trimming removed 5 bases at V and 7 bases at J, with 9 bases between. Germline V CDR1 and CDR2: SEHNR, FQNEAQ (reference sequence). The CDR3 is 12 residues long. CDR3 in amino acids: CASSLNSNEQFF. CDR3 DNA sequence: TGTGCCAGCAGCCTAAATTCGAATGAGCAGTTCTTC.

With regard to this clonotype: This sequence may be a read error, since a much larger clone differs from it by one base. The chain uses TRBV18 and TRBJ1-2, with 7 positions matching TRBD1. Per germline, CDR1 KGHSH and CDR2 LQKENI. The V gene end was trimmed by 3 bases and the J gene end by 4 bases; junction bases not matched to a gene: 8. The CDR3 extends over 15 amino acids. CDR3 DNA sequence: TGTGCCAGCTCACCTCAGGCACAGGGGAGCTATGGCTACACCTTC. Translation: CASSPQAQGSYGYTF.

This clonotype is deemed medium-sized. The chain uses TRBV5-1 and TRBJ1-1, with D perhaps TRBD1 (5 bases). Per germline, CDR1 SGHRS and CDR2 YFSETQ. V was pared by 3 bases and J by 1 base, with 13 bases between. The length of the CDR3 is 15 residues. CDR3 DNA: TGCGCCAGCAGCTGGGGGGACGTACAGAACACTGAAGCTTTCTTT. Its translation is CASSWGDVQNTEAFF.

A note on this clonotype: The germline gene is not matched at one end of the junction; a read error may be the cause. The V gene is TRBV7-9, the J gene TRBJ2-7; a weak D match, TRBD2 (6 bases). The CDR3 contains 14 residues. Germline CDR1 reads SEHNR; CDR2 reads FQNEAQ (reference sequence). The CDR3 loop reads CTSSLAVLATEQYF. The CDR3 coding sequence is TGTACCAGCAGCTTAGCGGTGCTAGCGACCGAGCAGTACTTC.

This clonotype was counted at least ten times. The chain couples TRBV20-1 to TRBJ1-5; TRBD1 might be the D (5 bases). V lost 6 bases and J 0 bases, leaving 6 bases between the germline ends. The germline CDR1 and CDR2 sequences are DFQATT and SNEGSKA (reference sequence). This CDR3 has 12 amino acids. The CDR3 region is CSAGTSNQPQHF. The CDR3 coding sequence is TGCAGTGCGGGGACTAGCAATCAGCCCCAGCATTTT.

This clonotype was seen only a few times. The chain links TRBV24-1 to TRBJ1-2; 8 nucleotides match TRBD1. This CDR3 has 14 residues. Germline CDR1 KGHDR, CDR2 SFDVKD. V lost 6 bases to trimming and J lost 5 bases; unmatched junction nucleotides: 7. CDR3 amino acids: CATSPRQGSYGYTF. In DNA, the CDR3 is TGTGCCACCAGTCCTCGACAGGGGTCATATGGCTACACCTTC.

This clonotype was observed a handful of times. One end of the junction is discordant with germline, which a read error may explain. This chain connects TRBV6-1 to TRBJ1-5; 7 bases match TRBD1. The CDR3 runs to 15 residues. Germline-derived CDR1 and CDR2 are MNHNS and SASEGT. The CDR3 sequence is CASRDRAYSNQPQHF. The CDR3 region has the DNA TGTGCCAGCCGTGACAGGGCCTATAGCAATCAGCCCCAGCATTTT.

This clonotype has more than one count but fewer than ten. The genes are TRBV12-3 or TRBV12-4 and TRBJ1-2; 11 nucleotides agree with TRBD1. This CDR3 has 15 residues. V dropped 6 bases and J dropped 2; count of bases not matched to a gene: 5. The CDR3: CASSDRDRGNYGYTF. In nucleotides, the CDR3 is TGTGCCAGCAGCGACCGGGACAGGGGGAACTATGGCTACACCTTC.